This TCR beta chain is drawn from a study of OX40 agonist ivuxolimab in advanced cancers. Study-wide points: Also present in some nonresponders was a low level of normalized T-cell clonal expansion.

TCRdb's copy holds only in-frame clones and misses some; the assay was immunoSEQ multiplex PCR. The sample includes more than 100,000 clones, 90% seen only once; the top ten take 1.1%. The CDR3 covers 16 residues. Trimming removed 4 bases from V and 0 bases from J; junction bases left unmatched: 0. The germline CDR1 and CDR2 sequences are LNHDA and SQIVND (reference sequence). Concerning this clone: Antigen: not known.

This TCR came from an adult with an advanced solid tumor such as melanoma, head and neck, liver or kidney cancer. This rearrangement joins TRBV19 to TRBJ2-1; 13 positions agree with TRBD2. The sample here was CD4+ or CD8+ T cells sorted from blood, taken in a trial of the OX40 agonist ivuxolimab. The CDR3 loop reads CASSRLAGGSYNEQFF. In nucleotides, the CDR3 is TGTGCCAGTAGTAGACTAGCGGGGGGCTCCTACAATGAGCAGTTCTTC.